This T cell receptor beta chain was identified during a study of a mutant IDH1 vaccine in newly diagnosed glioma. Study overall: Eight vaccinations reached patients in weeks 1, 3, 5, 7, 11, 15, 19 and 23. Treated patients, averaging roughly 40 years, were roughly 60% male and about 38% female.

Measured with immunoSEQ multiplex PCR; TCRdb has only the in-frame clones, and not every one. The sample comprises about 38,000 clones, roughly four fifths of which are singletons, and around 5.1% rests with the top ten. Time point: week 23, last vaccination. With topical imiquimod, each dose of the vaccine consisted of 300 ug of mutant IDH1 20-mer peptide. Donors had new IDH1-mutant astrocytomas of WHO grade 3 or 4 (ATRX-lost). Notes on this clone: The antigen remains undetermined.

Study-wide points: Pseudoprogression looked unconnected to shifts in top peripheral T cell clonotypes.

Trimming cost V 4 bases and J 5 bases, with 18 bases left between them. The CDR3 is 16 residues long. In germline, CDR1 is SGDLS, CDR2 YYNGEE. This receptor was obtained from a man in his forties with glioma. Source: PBMCs, taken from a glioma patient whose treatment included an IDH1 peptide vaccine. The V call is TRBV9, the J call TRBJ2-2; tentative D call: TRBD1 (7 bases). In DNA, the CDR3 is TGTGCCAGCAGCCCGGAGGGGGCGGCGAGGACCGGGGAGCTGTTTTTT. This translates into CASSPEGAARTGELFF.